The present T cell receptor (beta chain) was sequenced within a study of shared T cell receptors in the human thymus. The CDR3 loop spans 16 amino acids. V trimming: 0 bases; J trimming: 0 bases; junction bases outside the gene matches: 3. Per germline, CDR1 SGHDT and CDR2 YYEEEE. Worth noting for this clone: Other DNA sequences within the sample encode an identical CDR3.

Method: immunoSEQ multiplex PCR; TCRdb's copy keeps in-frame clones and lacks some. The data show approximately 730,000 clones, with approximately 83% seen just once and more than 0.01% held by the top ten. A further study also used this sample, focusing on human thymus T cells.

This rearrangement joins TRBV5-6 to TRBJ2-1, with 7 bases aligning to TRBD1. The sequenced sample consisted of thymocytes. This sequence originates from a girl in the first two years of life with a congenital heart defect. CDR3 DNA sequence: TGTGCCAGCAGCTTGGCACAGGGGAGCTCCTACAATGAGCAGTTCTTC. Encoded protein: CASSLAQGSSYNEQFF.